These 13 T cell receptor beta chains came from one sample sequenced in a study of blood T cell repertoires in COVID-19 (dated by TCRdb to about 2020). Libraries were constructed by the immunoSEQ multiplex PCR assay. TCRdb obtained this table from immuneACCESS and retained in-frame rearrangements with V and J assigned. These tables miss some clones; where compared with another copy, unresolved V genes account for less than half of the shortfall, and the remainder is unexplained. The sample has approximately 47,000 clones on record, 84% of them singletons. The ten largest clones add up to around 9.1% of the sample. Sequencing used peripheral blood. These receptors all stem from a man aged 55 to 70 with acute or convalescent COVID-19.

The chain combines TRBV19 with TRBJ2-3; 7 bases are a match to TRBD2. The CDR3 extends over 13 amino acids. V trimming: 7 bases; J trimming: 6 bases; junction bases outside the gene matches: 7. Germline V CDR1 and CDR2: LNHDA, SQIVND (reference sequence). CDR3 protein: CASMPGGGDTQYF. The CDR3 DNA reads as TGTGCCAGTATGCCCGGGGGAGGGGATACGCAGTATTTT.

The V and J genes are TRBV5-1 and TRBJ1-3; D is unclear. Trimming took off 8 bases at V and 0 bases at J, with 9 bases between the two ends. The CDR3 extends over 13 amino acids. CDR1 is SGHRS, CDR2 YFSETQ, per germline. CDR3 nucleotide sequence: TGCGCCAGAGAAGAGATCTCTGGAAACACCATATATTTT. It specifies CAREEISGNTIYF.

V usage is TRBV4-3 and J usage is TRBJ2-3; D call uncertain. This CDR3 region has 15 residues. The V gene lost 4 bases and the J gene lost 2 bases, with 13 bases spanning the gap. CDR1 and CDR2 from the germline V gene are LGHNA and YSLEER. CDR3 region: CASSPLTGTTDTQYF. The CDR3, as DNA: TGCGCCAGCAGCCCCCTAACGGGTACCACAGATACGCAGTATTTT.

In nucleotides, the CDR3 is TGTGCCTGGAGTGTTTCTACGAACTACGAGCAGTACTTC. Its protein is CAWSVSTNYEQYF. The J gene is TRBJ2-7, the V gene TRBV30; no clear D. There are 13 residues in the CDR3. Per germline, CDR1 GTSNPN and CDR2 SVGIG (reference sequence). Trimming stripped 0 bases from V and 3 bases from J, with 9 bases between. Drawing the rest from reference TRBV30 and TRBJ2-7, the complete variable domain is SQTIHQWPATLVQPVGSPLSLECTVEGTSNPNLYWYRQAAGRGLQLLFYSVGIGQISSEVPQNLSASRPQDRQFILSSKKLLLSDSGFYLCAWSVSTNYEQYFGPGTRLTVT.

The rearrangement joins TRBV19 to TRBJ1-6; D not certain. The CDR3 has 13 residues. V was shortened by 1 base and J by 7 bases, with 5 bases between the two germline ends. Germline V lookup: CDR1 LNHDA, CDR2 SQIVND (reference sequence). The CDR3 here is CASSIAQNSPLHF. The DNA for the CDR3 is TGTGCCAGTAGTATAGCCCAAAATTCACCCCTCCACTTT.

The chain is built from TRBV28 and TRBJ2-7; 8 positions agree with TRBD1. From germline, CDR1 is MDHEN and CDR2 SYDVKM. The length of the CDR3 is 12 residues. With 6 bases clipped from V and 3 bases from J, the junction kept 1 base outside the gene matches. CDR3 nucleotides: TGTGCCAGCAGAGACAGGGGCTACGAGCAGTACTTC. The encoded protein is CASRDRGYEQYF. Full variable domain (outside the CDR3, taken from reference TRBV28 and TRBJ2-7): DVKVTQSSRYLVKRTGEKVFLECVQDMDHENMFWYRQDPGLGLRLIYFSYDVKMKEKGDIPEGYSVSREKKERFSLILESASTNQTSMYLCASRDRGYEQYFGPGTRLTVT.

This clone is a singleton in its sample. The CDR3 DNA sequence: TGCGCCAGCAGCTTGGCAGGGGCGAACACTGAAGCTTTCTTT. Protein sequence: CASSLAGANTEAFF. The V gene is TRBV5-1, the J gene TRBJ1-1, with D possibly being TRBD1 (6 bases). CDR3 size: 14 residues. CDR1 and CDR2 (germline): SGHRS, YFSETQ. V was shortened by 0 bases and J by 1 base, with 7 bases between the two germline ends.

This chain uses TRBV18 with TRBJ1-1; the match to TRBD1 covers 7 bases. Germline V gives CDR1 KGHSH, CDR2 LQKENI. With V trimmed by 2 bases and J by 4 bases, 7 bases remained unmatched. This CDR3 region has 15 residues. In DNA, the CDR3 is TGTGCCAGCTCACCAGTTACAGGGGTATTCACTGAAGCTTTCTTT. It specifies CASSPVTGVFTEAFF.

The chain couples TRBV27 to TRBJ2-1, with TRBD1 matching over 9 bases. The CDR3 has 15 amino acids. The germline V gene encodes CDR1 MNHEY and CDR2 SMNVEV (reference sequence). Unmatched junction bases numbered 7, after V lost 6 bases and J lost 4 bases. CDR3 region: CASRAGTGNYNEQFF. Written as DNA, the CDR3 is TGTGCCAGCAGGGCCGGGACAGGGAATTACAATGAGCAGTTCTTC.

The chain employs TRBV5-4 and TRBJ2-3, with 8 bases identical to TRBD1. Germline CDR1 reads SGHNT; CDR2 reads YYREEE (reference sequence). The junction had 7 bases not matched to a gene; V was cut back by 3 bases and J by 4 bases. This CDR3 is built from 15 residues. The CDR3 bases are TGTGCCAGCAGCTCATCTCAGGGGGCGCCAGATACGCAGTATTTT. Its protein product is CASSSSQGAPDTQYF.

The rearrangement joins TRBV11-1 to TRBJ2-5; 9 bases map to TRBD1. The J segment lost 2 bases and the V segment lost 1 base, leaving 2 bases of the junction unmatched. In germline, CDR1 is SGHAT, CDR2 FQDESV (reference sequence). There are 15 residues in the CDR3. For the CDR3, the DNA is TGTGCCAGCAGCTTAGAAGGGACAGGGCAAGAGACCCAGTACTTC. This codes for CASSLEGTGQETQYF.

CDR3 amino acids: CAWSAYTKGTEAFF. In DNA form, the CDR3 reads TGTGCCTGGAGTGCGTATACCAAGGGGACTGAAGCTTTCTTT. The chain links TRBV30 to TRBJ1-1, with D perhaps TRBD1 (5 bases). This CDR3 is built from 14 residues. CDR1 GTSNPN and CDR2 SVGIG come from the germline V gene (reference sequence). Trimming took off 1 base at V and 5 bases at J, with 14 bases between the two ends.

V and J are TRBV30 and TRBJ1-1; 12 bases fit TRBD1. Germline lookup yields CDR1 GTSNPN and CDR2 SVGIG (reference sequence). The CDR3 contains 14 residues. Germline trimming cut 3 bases from V and 10 bases from J; bases unmatched to any gene: 9. The CDR3 region is CAWSPGTGGLRAFF. The CDR3 region has the DNA TGTGCCTGGAGCCCCGGGACAGGGGGCCTGAGAGCTTTCTTT.